This entry is about one TCR beta chain. Its specificity is not known. Some clones are missing from TCRdb's copy, which holds only in-frame ones; the method was immunoSEQ multiplex PCR. This sample has approximately 170,000 clones, with just over 85% found just once. Trimming took off 1 base at V and 0 bases at J, with 9 bases between the two ends. Germline V gene sequence: CDR1 GTSNPN, CDR2 SVGIG (reference sequence). The CDR3 runs to 15 residues. The record originates from a study of T cell responses to AZD1222 COVID-19 vaccine. Study-wide results and caveats: It was only after the peak T cell response that any repertoires were sampled. Females made up more of the donors, who were largely white British, and clonal diversity may have come out too low.

The sample was peripheral blood, taken 28 days after the second AZD1222 dose. The TCR sequence derives from an adult who received the AZD1222 COVID-19 vaccine. The chain links TRBV30 to TRBJ2-2; D may be TRBD1 (6 bases). In DNA, the CDR3 is TGTGCCTGGAGTGAGGGACAAACGAACACCGGGGAGCTGTTTTTT. Protein product: CAWSEGQTNTGELFF.